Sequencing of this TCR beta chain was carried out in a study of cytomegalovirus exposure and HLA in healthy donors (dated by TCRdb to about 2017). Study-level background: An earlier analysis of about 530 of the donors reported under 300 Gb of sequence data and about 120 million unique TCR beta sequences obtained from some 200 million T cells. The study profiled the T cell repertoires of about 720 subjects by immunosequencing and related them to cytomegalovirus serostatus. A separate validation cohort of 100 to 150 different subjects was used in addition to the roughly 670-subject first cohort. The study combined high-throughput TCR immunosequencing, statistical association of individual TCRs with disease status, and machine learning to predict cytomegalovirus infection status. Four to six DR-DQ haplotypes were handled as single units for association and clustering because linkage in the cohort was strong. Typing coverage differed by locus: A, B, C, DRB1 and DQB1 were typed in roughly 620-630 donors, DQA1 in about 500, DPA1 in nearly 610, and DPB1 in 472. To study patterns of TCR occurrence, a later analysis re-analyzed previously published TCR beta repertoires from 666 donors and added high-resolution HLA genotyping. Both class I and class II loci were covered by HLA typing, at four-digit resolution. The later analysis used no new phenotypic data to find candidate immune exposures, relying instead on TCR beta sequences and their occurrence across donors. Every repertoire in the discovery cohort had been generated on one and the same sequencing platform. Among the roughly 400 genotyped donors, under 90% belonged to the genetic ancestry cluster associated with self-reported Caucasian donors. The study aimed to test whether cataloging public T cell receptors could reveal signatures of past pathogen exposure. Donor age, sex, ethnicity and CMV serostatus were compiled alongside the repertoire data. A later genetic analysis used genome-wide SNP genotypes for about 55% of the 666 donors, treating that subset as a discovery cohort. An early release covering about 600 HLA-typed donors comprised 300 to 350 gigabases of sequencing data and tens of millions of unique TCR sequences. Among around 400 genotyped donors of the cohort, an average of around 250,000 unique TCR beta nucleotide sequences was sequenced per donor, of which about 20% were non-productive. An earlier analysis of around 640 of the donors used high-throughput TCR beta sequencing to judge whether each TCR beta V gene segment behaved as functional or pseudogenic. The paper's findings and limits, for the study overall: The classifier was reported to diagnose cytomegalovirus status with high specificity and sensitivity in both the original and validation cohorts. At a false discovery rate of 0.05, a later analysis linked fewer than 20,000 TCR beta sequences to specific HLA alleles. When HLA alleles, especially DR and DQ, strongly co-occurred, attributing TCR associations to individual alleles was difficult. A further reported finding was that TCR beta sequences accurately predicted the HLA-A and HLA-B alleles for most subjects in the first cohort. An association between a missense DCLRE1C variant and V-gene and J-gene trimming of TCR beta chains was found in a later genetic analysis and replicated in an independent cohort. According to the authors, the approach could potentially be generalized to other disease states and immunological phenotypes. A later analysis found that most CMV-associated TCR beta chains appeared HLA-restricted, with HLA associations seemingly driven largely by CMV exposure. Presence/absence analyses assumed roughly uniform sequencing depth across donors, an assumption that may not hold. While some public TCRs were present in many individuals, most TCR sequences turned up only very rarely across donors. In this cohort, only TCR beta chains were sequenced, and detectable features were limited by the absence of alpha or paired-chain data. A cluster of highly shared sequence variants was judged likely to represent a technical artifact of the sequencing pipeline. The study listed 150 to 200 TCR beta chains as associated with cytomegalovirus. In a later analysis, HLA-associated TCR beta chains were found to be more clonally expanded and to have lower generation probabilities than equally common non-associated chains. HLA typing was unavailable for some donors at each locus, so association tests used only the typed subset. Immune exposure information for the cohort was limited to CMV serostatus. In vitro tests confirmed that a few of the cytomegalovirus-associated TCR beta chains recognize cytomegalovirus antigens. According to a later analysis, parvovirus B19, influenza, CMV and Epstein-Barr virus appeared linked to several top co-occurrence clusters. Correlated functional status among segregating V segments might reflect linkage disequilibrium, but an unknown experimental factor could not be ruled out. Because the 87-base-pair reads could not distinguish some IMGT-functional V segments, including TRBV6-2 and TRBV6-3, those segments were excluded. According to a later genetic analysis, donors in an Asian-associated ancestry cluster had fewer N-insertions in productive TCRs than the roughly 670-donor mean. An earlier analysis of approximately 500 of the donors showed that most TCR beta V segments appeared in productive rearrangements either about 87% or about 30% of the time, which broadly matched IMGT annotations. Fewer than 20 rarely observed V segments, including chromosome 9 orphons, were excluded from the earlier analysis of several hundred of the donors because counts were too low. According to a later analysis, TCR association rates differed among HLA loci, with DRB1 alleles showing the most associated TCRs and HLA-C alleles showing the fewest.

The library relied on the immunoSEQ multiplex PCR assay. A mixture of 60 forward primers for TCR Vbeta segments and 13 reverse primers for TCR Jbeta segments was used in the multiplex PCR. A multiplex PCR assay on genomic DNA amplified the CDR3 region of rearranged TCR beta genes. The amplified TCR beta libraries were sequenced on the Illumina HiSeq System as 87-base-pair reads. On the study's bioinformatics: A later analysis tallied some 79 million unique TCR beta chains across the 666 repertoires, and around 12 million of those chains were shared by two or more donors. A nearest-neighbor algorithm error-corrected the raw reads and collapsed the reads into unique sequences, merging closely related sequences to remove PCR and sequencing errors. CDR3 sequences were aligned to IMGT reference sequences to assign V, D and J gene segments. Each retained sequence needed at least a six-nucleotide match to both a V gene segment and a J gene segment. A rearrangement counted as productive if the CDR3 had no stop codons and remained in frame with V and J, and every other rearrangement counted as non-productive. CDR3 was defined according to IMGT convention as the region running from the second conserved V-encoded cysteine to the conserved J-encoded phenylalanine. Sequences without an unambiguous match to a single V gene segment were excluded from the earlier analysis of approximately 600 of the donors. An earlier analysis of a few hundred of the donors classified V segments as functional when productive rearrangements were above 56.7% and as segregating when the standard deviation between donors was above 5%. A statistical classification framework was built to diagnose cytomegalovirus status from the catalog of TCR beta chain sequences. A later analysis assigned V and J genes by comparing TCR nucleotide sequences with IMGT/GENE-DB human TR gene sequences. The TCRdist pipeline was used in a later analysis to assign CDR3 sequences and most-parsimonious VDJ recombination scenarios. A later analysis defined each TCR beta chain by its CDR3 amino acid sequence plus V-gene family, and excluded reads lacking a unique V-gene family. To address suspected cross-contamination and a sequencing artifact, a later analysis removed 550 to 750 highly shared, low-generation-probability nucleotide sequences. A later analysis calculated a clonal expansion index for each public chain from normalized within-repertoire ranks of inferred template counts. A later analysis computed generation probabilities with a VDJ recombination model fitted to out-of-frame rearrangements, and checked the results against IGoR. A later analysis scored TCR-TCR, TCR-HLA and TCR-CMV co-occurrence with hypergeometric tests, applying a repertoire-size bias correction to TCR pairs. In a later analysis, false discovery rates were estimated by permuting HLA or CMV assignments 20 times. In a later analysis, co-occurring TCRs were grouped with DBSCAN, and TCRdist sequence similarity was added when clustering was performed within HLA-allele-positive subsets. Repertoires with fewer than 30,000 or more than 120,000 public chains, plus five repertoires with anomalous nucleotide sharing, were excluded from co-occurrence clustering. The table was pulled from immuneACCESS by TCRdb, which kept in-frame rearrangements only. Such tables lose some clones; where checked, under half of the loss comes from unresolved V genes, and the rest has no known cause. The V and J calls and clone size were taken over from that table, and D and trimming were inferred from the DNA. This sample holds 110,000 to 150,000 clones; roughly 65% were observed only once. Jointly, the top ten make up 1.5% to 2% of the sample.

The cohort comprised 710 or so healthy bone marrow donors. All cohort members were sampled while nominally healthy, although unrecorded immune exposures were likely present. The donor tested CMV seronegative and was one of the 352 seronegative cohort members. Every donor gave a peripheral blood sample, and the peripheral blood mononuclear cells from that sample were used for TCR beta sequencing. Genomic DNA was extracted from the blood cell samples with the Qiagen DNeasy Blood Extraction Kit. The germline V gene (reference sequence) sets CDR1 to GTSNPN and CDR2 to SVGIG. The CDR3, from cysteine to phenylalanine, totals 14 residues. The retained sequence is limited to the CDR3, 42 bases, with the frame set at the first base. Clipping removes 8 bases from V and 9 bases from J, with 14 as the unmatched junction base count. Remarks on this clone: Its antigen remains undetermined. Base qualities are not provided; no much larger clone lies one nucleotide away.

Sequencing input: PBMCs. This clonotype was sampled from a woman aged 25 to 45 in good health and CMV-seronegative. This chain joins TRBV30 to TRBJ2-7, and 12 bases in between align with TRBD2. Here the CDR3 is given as CALNPTSGSPGQYF. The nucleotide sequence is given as TGTGCCCTGAATCCGACTAGCGGGAGCCCGGGGCAGTACTTC.